One T cell receptor beta chain is described in this entry. What it binds is unknown. TCRdb re-called the 5' RACE reads with MiXCR, one entry per CDR3 protein. This table has about 890,000 distinct CDR3 sequences, about 12% appearing once. This sample is part of a study of identical twins. Study findings and constraints: Researchers reported excess low generation probability among twin-shared out-of-frame alpha sequences. The study reached conclusions through statistical analysis that was cross-sectional, not following the same donors. Sequences that were beta out-of-frame showed weaker excess twin sharing. Insertion counts were lower in abundant cord blood beta clonotypes, a trend that memory repertoires did not show.

Germline V gives CDR1 MNHEY, CDR2 SMNVEV (reference sequence). The CDR3 has 13 residues. Trimming took off 6 bases at V and 2 bases at J, with 8 bases between the two ends. These data were likewise used in another study, on yellow fever vaccine responses in identical twins.

The sequenced material came from PBMCs. This receptor was obtained from a woman aged 18-29 years in good health. The J gene is TRBJ1-5, the V gene TRBV27, with TRBD1 as a possible D gene (5 bases). CDR3 amino acids: CASRQEGNQPQHF. CDR3 DNA: TGTGCCAGCAGACAGGAGGGCAATCAGCCCCAGCATTTT.